Listed here is a single T cell receptor beta chain. This sample was taken from a study of blood T cell repertoires in COVID-19. Study context: COVID-19 samples collected from the United States, Italy and Spain covered acute and convalescent phases.

The CDR3 extends over 14 amino acids. V gave up 4 bases and J gave up 4 bases; unmatched junction bases: 3. The V gene's germline CDR1 is LNHDA and CDR2 SQIVND (reference sequence). Participant age was roughly 18 to 89 years, and participants resided in 24 US areas. Libraries were prepared by immunoSEQ multiplex PCR; TCRdb keeps only in-frame clonotypes and omits some of them. The table lists approximately 480,000 clones, about 85% of them singletons, with 0.7% in the top ten. The material sequenced was PBMCs or T cells enriched from blood (not recorded which). The origin of this receptor is a woman under 30 who had recovered from COVID-19. The gene calls are TRBV19 and TRBJ2-1; 8 bases line up with TRBD1. The CDR3 DNA follows: TGTGCCAGTAGTAAGGACAGGGTATACAATGAGCAGTTCTTC. Translation: CASSKDRVYNEQFF.